A selection of T cell receptor beta chains follows, all from one sample in a study of cytomegalovirus exposure and HLA in healthy donors. Measured with immunoSEQ multiplex PCR; TCRdb has only the in-frame clones, and not every one. The table shows roughly 150,000 clones, with 85% to 90% occurring only once. Sequencing was carried out using PBMCs. These receptors all stem from a woman younger than 35 in good health and CMV-seropositive. CDR3s include the opening cysteine and the closing phenylalanine or tryptophan. Fields, in order: clone size, V gene, J gene, D gene, CDR3 protein, CDR3 DNA. A D gene is named only where the DNA matches it firmly. Clone size appears in some rows only: once, few, many, or a class for an expanded clone.

>once|TRBV6-5|TRBJ1-5|-
CASSYSAVNQPQHF
TGTGCCAGCAGTTACTCGGCGGTTAATCAGCCCCAGCATTTT
>-|TRBV7-2|TRBJ1-5|-
CASSRDGGNSNQPQHF
TGTGCCAGCAGCCGCGACGGGGGAAATAGCAATCAGCCCCAGCATTTT
>few|TRBV11-2|TRBJ2-1|TRBD2
CASSLGLVGYNEQFF
TGTGCCAGCAGCCTAGGACTAGTAGGTTACAATGAGCAGTTCTTC
>-|TRBV2|TRBJ2-3|TRBD2
CASRELAGGSTDTQYF
TGTGCCAGCAGAGAACTAGCGGGAGGGAGCACAGATACGCAGTATTTT
>-|TRBV19|TRBJ2-3|-
CASSRVKGADTQYF
TGTGCCAGTAGTCGAGTAAAGGGGGCAGATACGCAGTATTTT
>once|TRBV11-3|TRBJ2-5|-
CASSSTQRTQYF
TGTGCCAGCAGCTCGACCCAGCGCACCCAGTACTTC
>-|TRBV6-5|TRBJ2-1|TRBD2
CASRISGRPYNEQFF
TGTGCCAGCAGAATTAGCGGGCGGCCCTACAATGAGCAGTTCTTC
>-|TRBV5-1|TRBJ2-5|-
CASSLGSAQETQYF
TGCGCCAGCAGCTTGGGGAGCGCGCAAGAGACCCAGTACTTC
>-|TRBV4-2|TRBJ1-1|-
CASSQEGGTGGKTEAFF
TGTGCCAGCAGCCAAGAGGGGGGGACCGGGGGCAAGACTGAAGCTTTCTTT
>-|TRBV6-1|TRBJ1-3|-
CASGGQSSGNTIYF
TGTGCCAGCGGAGGGCAGTCCTCTGGAAACACCATATATTTT
>-|TRBV30|TRBJ1-1|TRBD1
CAWSVQGVTEAFF
TGTGCCTGGAGTGTACAGGGGGTAACCGAAGCTTTCTTT
>-|TRBV7-3|TRBJ2-1|-
CASSLSSSGNEQFF
TGTGCCAGCAGCTTAAGCAGTTCTGGCAATGAGCAGTTCTTC
>once|TRBV28|TRBJ1-1|-
CASSFLTGNTEAFF
TGTGCCAGCAGTTTTTTGACAGGGAACACTGAAGCTTTCTTT
>-|TRBV7-9|TRBJ2-7|TRBD1
CASIGQGFSEQYF
TGTGCCAGCATCGGACAGGGATTCTCCGAGCAGTACTTC
>-|TRBV2|TRBJ2-3|TRBD1
CASTTGTGGTDTQYF
TGTGCCAGCACGACCGGGACAGGGGGCACAGATACGCAGTATTTT
>-|TRBV6-1|TRBJ1-2|-
CASSSTANYGYTF
TGTGCCAGCAGTAGCACCGCTAACTATGGCTACACCTTC
>-|TRBV19|TRBJ1-1|TRBD1
CASSGQGFTEAFF
TGTGCCAGTAGTGGACAGGGATTCACTGAAGCTTTCTTT
>-|TRBV28|TRBJ1-1|-
CASSLYRGYTEAFF
TGTGCCAGCAGTTTATATCGGGGGTACACTGAAGCTTTCTTT
>-|TRBV5-4|TRBJ1-4|-
CASSPDGGSTNEKLFF
TGTGCCAGCAGCCCCGACGGGGGATCAACTAATGAAAAACTGTTTTTT
>-|TRBV9|TRBJ2-1|-
CASSPRGGRVYNEQFF
TGTGCCAGCAGCCCCAGAGGGGGGAGGGTCTACAATGAGCAGTTCTTC
>-|TRBV28|TRBJ2-7|-
CASSSASGDSLYEQYF
TGTGCCAGCAGCTCGGCCAGTGGGGACTCCCTCTACGAGCAGTACTTC
>-|TRBV28|TRBJ1-3|-
CASSLTAGNTIYF
TGTGCCAGCAGTTTAACAGCCGGAAACACCATATATTTT
>-|TRBV4-3|TRBJ1-5|-
CASSQGQNQPQHF
TGCGCCAGCAGCCAGGGCCAAAATCAGCCCCAGCATTTT
>-|TRBV15|TRBJ2-2|-
CATSRAGSYRELFF
TGTGCCACCAGCAGAGCAGGGTCCTATCGGGAGCTGTTTTTT
>-|TRBV30|TRBJ2-3|-
CAWTLDTQYF
TGTGCCTGGACCCTAGATACGCAGTATTTT
>-|TRBV7-9|TRBJ1-5|TRBD1
CASSSTGDQPQHF
TGTGCCAGCAGCTCGACAGGGGATCAGCCCCAGCATTTT
>few|TRBV9|TRBJ1-3|-
CASSYGDSGNTIYF
TGTGCCAGCAGCTACGGGGACTCTGGAAACACCATATATTTT
>-|TRBV2|TRBJ2-5|TRBD2
CASSSGLAGGETQYF
TGTGCCAGCAGTTCCGGACTAGCGGGGGGAGAGACCCAGTACTTC
>-|TRBV18|TRBJ2-3|-
CASSQRNGDTDTQYF
TGTGCCAGCTCACAGAGAAACGGGGACACAGATACGCAGTATTTT
>-|TRBV7-9|TRBJ2-3|TRBD2
CASSFQTSRADTQYF
TGTGCCAGCAGCTTCCAGACTAGCCGTGCAGATACGCAGTATTTT
>once|TRBV6-6|TRBJ2-3|-
CASRDSGTDTQYF
TGTGCCAGCAGAGATAGCGGCACAGATACGCAGTATTTT
>-|TRBV6-1|TRBJ1-1|-
CASSANRRSNTEAFF
TGTGCCAGCAGTGCCAACAGGCGGTCGAACACTGAAGCTTTCTTT
>-|TRBV16|TRBJ1-1|-
CASSQQYGQMNTEAFF
TGTGCCAGCAGCCAACAATATGGACAGATGAACACTGAAGCTTTCTTT
>-|TRBV2|TRBJ1-1|TRBD1
CASSFDRVGGAFF
TGTGCCAGCAGTTTCGACAGGGTAGGTGGAGCTTTCTTT
>-|TRBV18|TRBJ2-1|TRBD2
CASSTTPVQAGVVRQFF
TGTGCCAGCTCAACAACCCCAGTGCAAGCGGGAGTAGTTAGGCAGTTCTTC
>-|TRBV6-5|TRBJ2-2|TRBD2
CASSYSLASPGELFF
TGTGCCAGCAGTTACTCACTAGCGAGCCCCGGGGAGCTGTTTTTT
>once|TRBV28|TRBJ1-1|-
CASRGGGSSTEAFF
TGTGCCAGCAGGGGGGGTGGCAGTTCCACTGAAGCTTTCTTT
>-|TRBV28|TRBJ2-2|-
CASKRGGTGELFF
TGTGCCAGCAAACGGGGAGGCACCGGGGAGCTGTTTTTT
>many|TRBV14|TRBJ2-5|-
CASSQGARSETQYF
TGTGCCAGCAGCCAAGGGGCGCGATCCGAGACCCAGTACTTC
>-|TRBV4-2|TRBJ2-3|TRBD1
CASSLGQGADTQYF
TGTGCCAGCAGCCTTGGACAGGGGGCAGATACGCAGTATTTT
>-|TRBV27|TRBJ2-3|-
CASSSLSVAGSDTQYF
TGTGCCAGCAGTTCCTTATCGGTCGCGGGGTCAGATACGCAGTATTTT
>-|TRBV10-1|TRBJ2-1|TRBD2
CARTLAEGYNEQFF
TGCGCCAGAACACTAGCGGAAGGCTACAATGAGCAGTTCTTC
>-|TRBV5-4|TRBJ1-4|TRBD1
CASSWDRGREKLFF
TGTGCCAGCAGCTGGGACAGGGGGCGAGAAAAACTGTTTTTT
>-|TRBV7-2|TRBJ2-3|TRBD2
CASRRGGQADTQYF
TGTGCCAGCCGCCGGGGGGGGCAGGCAGATACGCAGTATTTT
>-|TRBV7-9|TRBJ2-1|TRBD2
CASSLAGGPSFEQFF
TGTGCCAGCAGCTTAGCGGGAGGGCCCTCGTTTGAGCAGTTCTTC
>-|TRBV28|TRBJ2-7|TRBD1
CATRQGAYEQYF
TGTGCCACTCGACAGGGGGCCTACGAGCAGTACTTC
>-|TRBV9|TRBJ1-3|-
CASSVGSTGNTIYF
TGTGCCAGCAGCGTAGGGAGTACTGGAAACACCATATATTTT
>-|TRBV7-3|TRBJ2-2|TRBD2
CASATGTSGTGELFF
TGTGCCAGCGCAACCGGGACTAGCGGAACCGGGGAGCTGTTTTTT
>-|TRBV6-5|TRBJ2-7|TRBD2
CASRKSGSPTYEQYF
TGTGCCAGCAGAAAGAGCGGGAGCCCCACCTACGAGCAGTACTTC
>-|TRBV11-3|TRBJ2-7|-
CASSDTETYEQYF
TGTGCCAGCAGCGACACAGAGACCTACGAGCAGTACTTC
>-|TRBV11-2|TRBJ2-3|TRBD2
CASSIGTSDTDTQYF
TGTGCCAGCAGCATCGGGACTAGCGACACAGATACGCAGTATTTT
>once|TRBV28|TRBJ2-1|TRBD2
CASSLLAGDYEQFF
TGTGCCAGCAGTTTGCTAGCGGGAGACTATGAGCAGTTCTTC
>-|TRBV11-2|TRBJ2-5|TRBD2
CASSLLAGVGVEDF
TGTGCCAGCAGCCTATTAGCGGGAGTCGGTGTTGAGGACTTC
>-|TRBV7-2|TRBJ2-1|TRBD1
CASSNRGSNEQFF
TGTGCCAGCAGCAACAGGGGAAGCAATGAGCAGTTCTTC
>-|TRBV18|TRBJ2-5|TRBD1
CASSRDRGDETQYF
TGTGCCAGCTCTCGGGACAGGGGCGACGAGACCCAGTACTTC
>-|TRBV11-2|TRBJ2-7|-
CASSTNRGGYEQYF
TGTGCCAGCAGCACCAACAGGGGGGGGTACGAGCAGTACTTC
>-|TRBV5-1|TRBJ1-3|-
CASSLGTAGNTIYF
TGCGCCAGCAGCTTGGGCACGGCTGGAAACACCATATATTTT
>-|TRBV4-1|TRBJ2-3|TRBD2
CASSQGGGLGVDTQYF
TGCGCCAGCAGCCAAGGGGGGGGATTGGGAGTAGATACGCAGTATTTT
>-|TRBV5-1|TRBJ1-4|-
CASSLATQKNEKLFF
TGCGCCAGCAGCTTGGCCACACAGAAAAATGAAAAACTGTTTTTT